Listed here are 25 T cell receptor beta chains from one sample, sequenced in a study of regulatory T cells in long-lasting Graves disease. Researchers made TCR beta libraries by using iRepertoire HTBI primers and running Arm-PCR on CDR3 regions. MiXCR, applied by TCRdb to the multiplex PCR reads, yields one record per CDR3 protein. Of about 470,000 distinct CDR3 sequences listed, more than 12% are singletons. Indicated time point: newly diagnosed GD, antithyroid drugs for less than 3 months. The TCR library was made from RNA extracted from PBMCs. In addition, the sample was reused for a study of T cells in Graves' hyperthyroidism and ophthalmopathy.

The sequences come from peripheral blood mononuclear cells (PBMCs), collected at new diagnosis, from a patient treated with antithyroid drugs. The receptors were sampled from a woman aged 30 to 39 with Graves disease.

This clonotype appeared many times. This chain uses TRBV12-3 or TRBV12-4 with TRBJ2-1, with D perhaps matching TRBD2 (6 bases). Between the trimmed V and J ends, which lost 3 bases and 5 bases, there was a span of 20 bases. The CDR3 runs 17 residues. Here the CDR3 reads CASSLIGGGAFHNEQFF. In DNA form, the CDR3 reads TGTGCCAGCAGTTTGATTGGTGGCGGGGCCTTTCACAATGAGCAGTTCTTC.

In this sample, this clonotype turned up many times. The CDR3 here is CASSGGAGYYGYTF. The CDR3, as DNA: TGTGCCAGCAGCGGGGGGGCAGGGTACTATGGCTACACCTTC. The chain has TRBV2 and TRBJ1-2, with D perhaps matching TRBD1 (6 bases). Germline V CDR1 and CDR2: SNHLY, FYNNEI. V was shortened by 6 bases and J by 3 bases, with 14 bases between the two germline ends. CDR3 length: 14 amino acids. Variable domain in full (rest from reference TRBV2 and TRBJ1-2): EPEVTQTPSHQVTQMGQEVILRCVPISNHLYFYWYRQILGQKVEFLVSFYNNEISEKSEIFDDQFSVERPDGSNFTLKIRSTKLEDSAMYFCASSGGAGYYGYTFGSGTRLTVV.

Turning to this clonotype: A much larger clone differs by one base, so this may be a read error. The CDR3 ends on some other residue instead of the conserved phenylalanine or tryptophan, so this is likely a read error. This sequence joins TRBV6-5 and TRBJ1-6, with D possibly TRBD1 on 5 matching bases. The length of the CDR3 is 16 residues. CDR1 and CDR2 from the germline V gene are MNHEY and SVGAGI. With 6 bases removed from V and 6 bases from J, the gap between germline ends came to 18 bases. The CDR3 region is CASRDSWDFRNSPLHS. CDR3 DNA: TGTGCCAGCAGGGACTCGTGGGACTTCCGTAATTCACCCCTCCACTCT.

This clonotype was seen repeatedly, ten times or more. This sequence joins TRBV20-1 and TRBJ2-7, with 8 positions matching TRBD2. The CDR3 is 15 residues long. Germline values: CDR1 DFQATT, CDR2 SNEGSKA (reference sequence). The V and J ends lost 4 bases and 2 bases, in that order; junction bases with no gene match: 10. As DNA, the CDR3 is TGCAGTGCTAACCTAGCGGGCCGGGGGCCCTACGAGCAGTACTTC. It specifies CSANLAGRGPYEQYF.

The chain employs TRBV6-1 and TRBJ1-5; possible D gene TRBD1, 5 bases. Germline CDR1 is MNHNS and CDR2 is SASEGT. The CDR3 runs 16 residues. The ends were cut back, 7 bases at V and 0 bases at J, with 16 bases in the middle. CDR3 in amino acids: CASMRAGTNSNQPQHF. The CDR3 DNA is TGTGCCAGCATGAGGGCCGGGACCAATAGCAATCAGCCCCAGCATTTT.

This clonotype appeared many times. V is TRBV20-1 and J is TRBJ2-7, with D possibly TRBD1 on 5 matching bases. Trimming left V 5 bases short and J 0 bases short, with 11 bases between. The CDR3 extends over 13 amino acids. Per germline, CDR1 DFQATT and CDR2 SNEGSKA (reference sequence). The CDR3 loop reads CSAGADTSYEQYF. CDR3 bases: TGCAGTGCTGGGGCGGACACCTCCTACGAGCAGTACTTC.

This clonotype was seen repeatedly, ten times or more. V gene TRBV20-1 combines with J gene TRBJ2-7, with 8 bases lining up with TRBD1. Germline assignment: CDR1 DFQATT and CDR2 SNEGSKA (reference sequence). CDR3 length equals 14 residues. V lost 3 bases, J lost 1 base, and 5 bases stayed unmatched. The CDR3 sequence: CSARGQVSSYEQYF. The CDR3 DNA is TGCAGTGCTAGGGGACAGGTCTCTTCCTACGAGCAGTACTTC.

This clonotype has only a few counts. CDR3 sequence: CSSRTSGNTGELFF. The CDR3 region has the DNA TGCAGCAGTAGGACTAGCGGAAACACCGGGGAGCTGTTTTTT. The rearrangement links TRBV29-1 to TRBJ2-2, with TRBD2 matching 10 bases. From germline, CDR1 is SQVTM and CDR2 ANQGSEA. J lost 2 bases, V lost 8 bases, and 5 bases had no gene match. The CDR3 runs to 14 residues.

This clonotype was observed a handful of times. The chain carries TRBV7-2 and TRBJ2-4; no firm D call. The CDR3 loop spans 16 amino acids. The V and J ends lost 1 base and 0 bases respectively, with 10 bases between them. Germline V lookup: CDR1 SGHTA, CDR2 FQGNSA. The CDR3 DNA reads TGTGCCAGCAGCTTAGAGGTGGGATTAGCCAAAAACATTCAGTACTTC. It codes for CASSLEVGLAKNIQYF.

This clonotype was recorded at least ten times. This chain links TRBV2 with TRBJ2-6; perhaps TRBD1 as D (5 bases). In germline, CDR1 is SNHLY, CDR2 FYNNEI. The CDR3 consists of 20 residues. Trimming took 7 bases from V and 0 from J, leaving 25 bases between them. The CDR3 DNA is TGTGCCAGCATTGGGGCCCTTTCTTGGCAGGTTCCCTCTGGGGCCAACGTCCTGACTTTC. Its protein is CASIGALSWQVPSGANVLTF.

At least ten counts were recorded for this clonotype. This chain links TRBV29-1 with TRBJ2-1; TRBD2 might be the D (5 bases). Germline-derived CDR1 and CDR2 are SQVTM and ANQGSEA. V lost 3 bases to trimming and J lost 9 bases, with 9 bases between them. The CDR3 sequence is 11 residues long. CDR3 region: CSVDRGAEQFF. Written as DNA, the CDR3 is TGCAGCGTTGACCGGGGTGCTGAGCAGTTCTTC.

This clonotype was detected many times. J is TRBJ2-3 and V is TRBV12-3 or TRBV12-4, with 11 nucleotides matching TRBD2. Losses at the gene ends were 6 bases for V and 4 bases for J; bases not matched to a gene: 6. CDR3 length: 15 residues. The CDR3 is CASSAGLADSDTQYF. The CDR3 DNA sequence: TGTGCCAGCAGCGCGGGACTAGCGGACTCAGATACGCAGTATTTT.

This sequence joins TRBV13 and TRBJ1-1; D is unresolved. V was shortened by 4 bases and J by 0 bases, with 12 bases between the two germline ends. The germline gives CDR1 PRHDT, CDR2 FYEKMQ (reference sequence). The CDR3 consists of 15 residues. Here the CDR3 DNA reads TGTGCCAGCAGCTCCCTCGGACCGCTGAACACTGAAGCTTTCTTT. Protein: CASSSLGPLNTEAFF. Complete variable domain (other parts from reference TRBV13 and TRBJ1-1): AAGVIQSPRHLIKEKRETATLKCYPIPRHDTVYWYQQGPGQDPQFLISFYEKMQSDKGSIPDRFSAQQFSDYHSELNMSSLELGDSALYFCASSSLGPLNTEAFFGQGTRLTVV.

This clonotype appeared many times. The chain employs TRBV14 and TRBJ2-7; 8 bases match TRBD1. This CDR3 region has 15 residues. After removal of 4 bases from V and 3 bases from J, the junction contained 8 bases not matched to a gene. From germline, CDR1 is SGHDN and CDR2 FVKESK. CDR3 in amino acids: CASSPYTGGNYEQYF. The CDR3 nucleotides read TGTGCCAGCAGCCCTTATACAGGGGGAAACTACGAGCAGTACTTC.

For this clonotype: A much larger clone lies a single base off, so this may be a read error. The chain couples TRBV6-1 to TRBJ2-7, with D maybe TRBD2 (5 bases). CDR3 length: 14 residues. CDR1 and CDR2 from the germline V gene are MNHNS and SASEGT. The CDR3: CVSSSEAVSYEQYF. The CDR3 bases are TGTGTCAGCAGCTCCGAAGCGGTCTCTTACGAGCAGTACTTC.

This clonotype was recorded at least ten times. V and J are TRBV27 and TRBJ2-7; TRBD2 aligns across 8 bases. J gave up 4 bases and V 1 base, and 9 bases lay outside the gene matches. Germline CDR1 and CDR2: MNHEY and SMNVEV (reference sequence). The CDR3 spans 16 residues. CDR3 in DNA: TGTGCCAGCAGTTTATTTACGGGACTAGGGATGTACGAGCAGTACTTC. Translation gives CASSLFTGLGMYEQYF.

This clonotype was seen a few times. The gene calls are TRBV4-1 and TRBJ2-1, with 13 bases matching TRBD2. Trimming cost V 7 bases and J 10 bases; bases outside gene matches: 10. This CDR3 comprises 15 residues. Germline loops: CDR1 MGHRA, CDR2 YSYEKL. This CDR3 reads CASKVVLAGGSEQFF. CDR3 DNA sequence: TGCGCCAGCAAAGTGGTACTAGCGGGAGGGTCCGAGCAGTTCTTC.

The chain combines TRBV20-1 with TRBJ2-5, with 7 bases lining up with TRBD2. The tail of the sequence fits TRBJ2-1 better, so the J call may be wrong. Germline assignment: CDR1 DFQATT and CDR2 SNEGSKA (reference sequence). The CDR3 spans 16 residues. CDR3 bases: TGCAGTGCTAGAGATCCTGGACTGGCGGGAGTATGGGAGCAGTTCTTC. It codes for CSARDPGLAGVWEQFF.

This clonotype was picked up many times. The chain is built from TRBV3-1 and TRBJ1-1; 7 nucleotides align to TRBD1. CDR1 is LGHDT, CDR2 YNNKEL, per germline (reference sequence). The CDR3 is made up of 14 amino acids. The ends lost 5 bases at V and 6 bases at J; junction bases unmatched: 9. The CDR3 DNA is TGTGCCAGCAGCGAGGGGGCAGGGGGATCTGAAGCTTTCTTT. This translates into CASSEGAGGSEAFF.

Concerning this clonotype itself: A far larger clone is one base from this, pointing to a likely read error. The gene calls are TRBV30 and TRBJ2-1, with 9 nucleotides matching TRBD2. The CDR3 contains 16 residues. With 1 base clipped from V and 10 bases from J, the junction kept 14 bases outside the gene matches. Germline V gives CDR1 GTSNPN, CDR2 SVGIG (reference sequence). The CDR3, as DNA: TGTGCCTGGAGTGGGGCTAGCGGGATATTTAACTACGAGCAGTTCTTC. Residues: CAWSGASGIFNYEQFF.

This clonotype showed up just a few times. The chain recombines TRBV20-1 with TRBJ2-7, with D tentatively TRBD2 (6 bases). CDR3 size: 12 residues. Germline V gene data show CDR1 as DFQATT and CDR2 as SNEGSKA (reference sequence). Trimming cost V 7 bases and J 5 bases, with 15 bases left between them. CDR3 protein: CSERGIGHEQYF. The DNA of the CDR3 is TGCAGTGAACGGGGGATTGGCCACGAGCAGTACTTC.

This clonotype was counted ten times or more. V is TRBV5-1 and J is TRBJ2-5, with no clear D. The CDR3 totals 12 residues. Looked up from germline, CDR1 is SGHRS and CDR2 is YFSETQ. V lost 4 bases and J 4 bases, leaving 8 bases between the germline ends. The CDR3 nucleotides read TGCGCCAGCAGCAAACAAGGAGAGACCCAGTACTTC. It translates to CASSKQGETQYF. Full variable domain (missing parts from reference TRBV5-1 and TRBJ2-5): KAGVTQTPRYLIKTRGQQVTLSCSPISGHRSVSWYQQTPGQGLQFLFEYFSETQRNKGNFPGRFSGRQFSNSRSEMNVSTLELGDSALYLCASSKQGETQYFGPGTRLLVL.

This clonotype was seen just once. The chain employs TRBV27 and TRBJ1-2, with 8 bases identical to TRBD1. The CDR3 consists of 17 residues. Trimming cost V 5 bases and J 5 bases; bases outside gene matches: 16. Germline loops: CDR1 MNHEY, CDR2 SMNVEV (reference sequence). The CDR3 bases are TGTGCCAGCAGTCCTAGCCCCTTGGACAGGGATGGGTATGGCTACACCTTC. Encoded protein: CASSPSPLDRDGYGYTF.

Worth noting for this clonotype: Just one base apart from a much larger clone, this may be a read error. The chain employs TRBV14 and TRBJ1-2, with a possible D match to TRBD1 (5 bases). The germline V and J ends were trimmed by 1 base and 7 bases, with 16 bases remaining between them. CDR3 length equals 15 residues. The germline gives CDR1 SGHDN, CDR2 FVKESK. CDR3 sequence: CASSQVPTADFGYTF. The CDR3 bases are TGTGCCAGCAGCCAAGTTCCGACAGCGGACTTTGGCTACACCTTC. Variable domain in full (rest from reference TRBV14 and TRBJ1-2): EAGVTQFPSHSVIEKGQTVTLRCDPISGHDNLYWYRRVMGKEIKFLLHFVKESKQDESGMPNNRFLAERTGGTYSTLKVQPAELEDSGVYFCASSQVPTADFGYTFGSGTRLTVV.

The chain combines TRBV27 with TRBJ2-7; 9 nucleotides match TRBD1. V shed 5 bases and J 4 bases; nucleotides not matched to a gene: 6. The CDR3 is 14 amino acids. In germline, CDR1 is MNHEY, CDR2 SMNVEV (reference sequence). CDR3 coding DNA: TGTGCCAGCAGTGGAGCGACAGGGGGATACGAGCAGTACTTC. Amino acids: CASSGATGGYEQYF.